Presented here are 26 T cell receptor beta chains from one specimen sequenced in a study of cytomegalovirus exposure and HLA in healthy donors. Amplification used 60 Vbeta primers and 13 Jbeta primers. Clones were sequenced by immunoSEQ multiplex PCR, and TCRdb holds only the in-frame ones, with some missing. The sample has about 150,000 clones; roughly 10% are singletons. Input material: PBMCs. All receptors come from a middle-aged man in good health and CMV-seronegative.

This clone has just a few counts. The chain links TRBV20-1 to TRBJ1-2; perhaps TRBD1 as D (5 bases). The germline gives CDR1 DFQATT, CDR2 SNEGSKA (reference sequence). Trimming stripped 6 bases from V and 8 bases from J, with 10 bases between. The CDR3 covers 10 residues. The CDR3 nucleotides are TGCAGTGCACCAGGGTCCGGCTACACCTTC. Amino acid sequence: CSAPGSGYTF.

This clone was seen more than once but under ten times. V gene TRBV7-3 combines with J gene TRBJ2-6, with D possibly matching TRBD2 (6 bases). The V gene's germline CDR1 is SGHTA and CDR2 FQGTGA. This CDR3 region has 15 residues. Between the trimmed V and J ends, which lost 2 bases and 1 base, there was a span of 6 bases. In DNA form, the CDR3 reads TGTGCCAGCAGCTTAGCGGGATCTGGGGCCAACGTCCTGACTTTC. As protein: CASSLAGSGANVLTF.

The rearrangement joins TRBV11-2 to TRBJ2-6, with D maybe TRBD2 (5 bases). Germline V gives CDR1 SGHAT, CDR2 FQNNGV. V was trimmed by 5 bases and J by 1 base, leaving 15 bases between them. This CDR3 comprises 17 residues. CDR3 in amino acids: CASSRGPVQSGANVLTF. The CDR3, as DNA: TGTGCCAGCAGCCGAGGGCCGGTCCAATCTGGGGCCAACGTCCTGACTTTC.

The J gene is TRBJ1-2, the V gene TRBV11-2; tentatively, D is TRBD1 (6 bases). V lost 4 bases and J 8 bases, leaving 17 bases between the germline ends. Germline V CDR1 and CDR2: SGHAT, FQNNGV. The CDR3 sequence is 14 residues long. The CDR3 DNA reads TGTGCCAGCAGCTCCGAGGGGGGGGCTCAAGGCTACACCTTC. This translates into CASSSEGGAQGYTF. The variable domain in full, completed from reference TRBV11-2 and TRBJ1-2, reads EAGVAQSPRYKIIEKRQSVAFWCNPISGHATLYWYQQILGQGPKLLIQFQNNGVVDDSQLPKDRFSAERLKGVDSTLKIQPAKLEDSAVYLCASSSEGGAQGYTFGSGTRLTVV.

The chain uses TRBV30 and TRBJ1-1; the match to TRBD1 covers 10 bases. The CDR3 has 18 residues. The germline gives CDR1 GTSNPN, CDR2 SVGIG (reference sequence). V lost 0 bases, J lost 1 base, and 11 bases stayed unmatched. The CDR3 loop reads CAWSVPPGQGRGNTEAFF. The CDR3 nucleotides read TGTGCCTGGAGTGTACCCCCGGGACAGGGGCGAGGGAACACTGAAGCTTTCTTT. The variable domain in full, with the rest retrieved from reference TRBV30 and TRBJ1-1, is SQTIHQWPATLVQPVGSPLSLECTVEGTSNPNLYWYRQAAGRGLQLLFYSVGIGQISSEVPQNLSASRPQDRQFILSSKKLLLSDSGFYLCAWSVPPGQGRGNTEAFFGQGTRLTVV.

The chain joins TRBV30 to TRBJ2-3; D not resolved. Germline-derived CDR1 and CDR2 are GTSNPN and SVGIG (reference sequence). Trimming took off 3 bases at V and 1 base at J, with 5 bases between the two ends. There are 12 residues in the CDR3. In DNA, the CDR3 is TGTGCCTGGAGCCCCGGCACAGATACGCAGTATTTT. It specifies CAWSPGTDTQYF.

J is TRBJ2-7 and V is TRBV6-1; D not certain. The V and J ends lost 2 bases and 5 bases respectively, with 7 bases between them. The CDR3 sequence is 12 residues long. Germline CDR1 reads MNHNS; CDR2 reads SASEGT. The CDR3 coding sequence is TGTGCCAGCAGTGAAAGGCGGAACGAGCAGTACTTC. Translated: CASSERRNEQYF.

This chain connects TRBV7-6 to TRBJ1-2, with 8 bases lining up with TRBD1. The CDR3 sequence is 15 residues long. Germline V lookup: CDR1 SGHVS, CDR2 FNYEAQ. V gave up 5 bases and J gave up 6 bases; unmatched junction bases: 11. CDR3 nucleotides: TGTGCCAGCAGCCCGCAACCTCCCAGGGGGCATGGCTACACCTTC. Protein product: CASSPQPPRGHGYTF.

The chain carries TRBV6-5 and TRBJ2-7; no clear D. Germline V gene data show CDR1 as MNHEY and CDR2 as SVGAGI. This CDR3 region has 11 residues. Deletions cut 6 bases from V and 6 bases from J, with 9 bases between. This chain's CDR3 is CASRRVGEQYF. The CDR3 coding sequence is TGTGCCAGCAGACGGGTCGGCGAGCAGTACTTC.

This clone has just a few counts. The chain carries TRBV28 and TRBJ1-1, with a weak D call TRBD1 (6 bases). Germline CDR1 MDHEN, CDR2 SYDVKM. The CDR3 spans 14 residues. Trimming took off 2 bases at V and 4 bases at J, with 11 bases between the two ends. The CDR3 loop reads CASSLTPGVTEAFF. In DNA, the CDR3 is TGTGCCAGCAGTTTAACCCCAGGGGTCACTGAAGCTTTCTTT.

This chain joins TRBV5-1 and TRBJ2-3; 7 bases agree with TRBD2. The ends lost 4 bases at V and 3 bases at J; junction bases unmatched: 11. There are 16 residues in the CDR3. Germline V gene data show CDR1 as SGHRS and CDR2 as YFSETQ. CDR3 amino acids: CASSINTRGGTDTQYF. CDR3 nucleotide sequence: TGCGCCAGCAGCATCAATACCCGCGGGGGAACAGATACGCAGTATTTT.

The rearrangement links TRBV19 to TRBJ1-5, with a possible D match to TRBD1 (5 bases). Germline V gene data show CDR1 as LNHDA and CDR2 as SQIVND (reference sequence). Trimming took 5 bases from V and 7 from J, leaving 18 bases between them. The length of the CDR3 is 15 residues. The CDR3 reads CASSPYGAVLQPQHF. The CDR3 DNA sequence: TGTGCCAGTAGTCCCTATGGGGCAGTGTTACAGCCCCAGCATTTT.

The chain is built from TRBV5-1 and TRBJ2-5; 10 bases fit TRBD2. The DNA end is more similar to TRBJ2-7, so the J call may be wrong. Germline CDR1 reads SGHRS; CDR2 reads YFSETQ. The CDR3 is made up of 15 amino acids. The CDR3 DNA reads as TGCGCCAGCAGCTTGACTAGCGGGAATACCTACGAGCAGTACTTC. Translation: CASSLTSGNTYEQYF.

J is TRBJ1-5 and V is TRBV19; D uncertain. In germline, CDR1 is LNHDA, CDR2 SQIVND (reference sequence). V lost 6 bases and J lost 9, with 6 bases in between. This CDR3 is 10 amino acids long. CDR3 protein: CASSEWPQHF. Here the CDR3 DNA reads TGTGCCAGTAGCGAGTGGCCCCAGCATTTT.

The V gene is TRBV18, the J gene TRBJ2-7; D is possibly TRBD1 (6 bases). Trimming took off 5 bases at V and 0 bases at J, with 14 bases between the two ends. The CDR3 contains 15 residues. From germline, CDR1 is KGHSH and CDR2 LQKENI. Here the CDR3 reads CASSTRDTHSYEQYF. CDR3 bases: TGTGCCAGCTCAACCCGGGACACCCACTCCTACGAGCAGTACTTC.

The V call is TRBV25-1, the J call TRBJ2-1; 8 nucleotides match TRBD1. Losses at the gene ends were 2 bases for V and 2 bases for J; bases not matched to a gene: 5. The CDR3 covers 16 residues. Germline loops: CDR1 MGHDK, CDR2 SYGVNS. The CDR3 DNA reads TGTGCCAGCAGTGAACGGACAGGGAGAACCTACAATGAGCAGTTCTTC. Amino acids: CASSERTGRTYNEQFF.

The CDR3 nucleotides are TGTGCCAGCTCACCTCAGGGGCGAAACAATGAGCAGTTCTTC. Protein sequence: CASSPQGRNNEQFF. The genes are TRBV18 and TRBJ2-1; TRBD1 is a possible D gene (6 bases). V was trimmed by 3 bases and J by 5 bases, leaving 11 bases between them. The germline gives CDR1 KGHSH, CDR2 LQKENI. The CDR3 extends over 14 amino acids. The full variable domain, with the rest looked up from reference TRBV18 and TRBJ2-1, is NAGVMQNPRHLVRRRGQEARLRCSPMKGHSHVYWYRQLPEEGLKFMVYLQKENIIDESGMPKERFSAEFPKEGPSILRIQQVVRGDSAAYFCASSPQGRNNEQFFGPGTRLTVL.

This clone was observed a few times. This sequence joins TRBV9 and TRBJ1-6; D uncertain. CDR3 size: 18 residues. The ends were cut back, 0 bases at V and 8 bases at J, with 21 bases in the middle. Germline CDR1 SGDLS, CDR2 YYNGEE. The CDR3 loop is CASSVVRVSGKRDSPLHF. The CDR3 DNA follows: TGTGCCAGCAGCGTAGTGAGGGTCTCGGGAAAGAGGGATTCACCCCTCCACTTT.

This clone has a handful of counts. CDR3 nucleotides: TGTGCCAGCAGTGAATTAGGGACAGGGGCCTATGGCTACACCTTC. Encoded protein: CASSELGTGAYGYTF. This sequence joins TRBV2 and TRBJ1-2; 10 bases match TRBD1. CDR1 SNHLY and CDR2 FYNNEI come from the germline V gene. After removal of 2 bases from V and 4 bases from J, the junction contained 4 bases not matched to a gene. This CDR3 is built from 15 residues. Full variable domain (outside the CDR3, taken from reference TRBV2 and TRBJ1-2): EPEVTQTPSHQVTQMGQEVILRCVPISNHLYFYWYRQILGQKVEFLVSFYNNEISEKSEIFDDQFSVERPDGSNFTLKIRSTKLEDSAMYFCASSELGTGAYGYTFGSGTRLTVV.

The chain is built from TRBV29-1 and TRBJ2-6; TRBD1 aligns across 9 bases. V shed 6 bases, J shed 1 base, and the junction held 7 bases outside the gene matches. The CDR3 sequence is 16 residues long. CDR1 is SQVTM, CDR2 ANQGSEA, per germline. The CDR3 DNA sequence: TGCAGCGTCCGTTCACAGGGGGCGTCTGGGGCCAACGTCCTGACTTTC. Protein product: CSVRSQGASGANVLTF.

The J gene is TRBJ2-3, the V gene TRBV9; 11 positions agree with TRBD2. In germline, CDR1 is SGDLS, CDR2 YYNGEE. V trimming: 4 bases; J trimming: 4 bases; junction bases outside the gene matches: 5. The CDR3 sequence is 15 residues long. The DNA of the CDR3 is TGTGCCAGCAGCAAACTAGCGGGGGAAGCAGATACGCAGTATTTT. Its translation is CASSKLAGEADTQYF.

The chain combines TRBV6-1 with TRBJ2-5; the D gene is possibly TRBD2 (6 bases). Germline CDR1 reads MNHNS; CDR2 reads SASEGT. The V and J ends lost 5 bases and 5 bases respectively, with 12 bases between them. This CDR3 is 13 amino acids long. The CDR3 DNA sequence: TGTGCCAGCAGTCCGCGGAGGGAGGAGACCCAGTACTTC. Its protein is CASSPRREETQYF.

This clone was picked up a small number of times. The genes are TRBV6-5 and TRBJ1-2, with D possibly TRBD1 on 6 matching bases. Germline V gives CDR1 MNHEY, CDR2 SVGAGI. V lost 5 bases to trimming and J lost 7 bases, with 14 bases between them. The CDR3 has 13 residues. In nucleotides, the CDR3 is TGTGCCAGCAGTGGAGGACAGATCATTGGCTACACCTTC. It is translated as CASSGGQIIGYTF.

The sample holds a few counts of this clone. This chain uses TRBV6-7 with TRBJ1-2; D may be TRBD1 (6 bases). TRBV6-7 is an open reading frame whose function is uncertain. V lost 9 bases to trimming and J lost 4 bases, with 9 bases between them. The CDR3 spans 11 residues. CDR3 residues: CASTGPYGYTF. DNA for the CDR3: TGTGCCAGTACAGGGCCCTATGGCTACACCTTC.

The V call is TRBV6-5, the J call TRBJ2-7, with 8 bases matching TRBD1. With V trimmed by 4 bases and J by 1 base, 9 bases remained unmatched. Germline lookup yields CDR1 MNHEY and CDR2 SVGAGI. CDR3 length: 16 amino acids. This CDR3 is CASSWTGQAGSYEQYF. The CDR3 DNA sequence: TGTGCCAGCAGTTGGACGGGACAGGCCGGATCCTACGAGCAGTACTTC.

This clone was detected a few times. The chain employs TRBV10-3 and TRBJ2-7; TRBD2 matches at 15 bases. The germline V gene encodes CDR1 ENHRY and CDR2 SYGVKD. The CDR3 spans 16 residues. Germline trimming cut 7 bases from V and 0 bases from J; bases unmatched to any gene: 4. CDR3 loop: CAINSGLAGGSYEQYF. In DNA form, the CDR3 reads TGTGCCATCAACTCGGGACTAGCGGGAGGCTCCTACGAGCAGTACTTC.